The 11 T cell receptor beta chains below all came from one sample that was sequenced in a study of human versus mouse CDR3 diversity and MHC coevolution. TCRdb keeps only in-frame clones here, not all; method: immunoSEQ multiplex PCR. The table shows 75,000 to 90,000 clones, with 93% occurring only once. The sequenced sample consisted of naive CD4+ T cells from blood. The sample's subset: CD45RO-negative CD62L-positive naive CD4 T cells. Source of these receptors: a person aged 25 to 75 in good health.

The rearrangement uses TRBV5-1 and TRBJ1-2, with TRBD1 as a possible D gene (6 bases). Trimming left V 4 bases short and J 1 base short, with 20 bases between. CDR1 is SGHRS and CDR2 is YFSETQ in the germline V gene. CDR3 length: 17 amino acids. For the CDR3, the DNA is TGCGCCAGCAGCGCCGCGACAGGCATTGGTTATAACTATGGCTACACCTTC. Protein sequence: CASSAATGIGYNYGYTF.

J is TRBJ1-4 and V is TRBV5-1; tentatively, D is TRBD1 (6 bases). From germline, CDR1 is SGHRS and CDR2 YFSETQ. Trimming pared 4 bases from V and 4 bases from J, leaving 14 bases between. The CDR3 contains 15 residues. CDR3: CASSDQQGINEKLFF. DNA for the CDR3: TGCGCCAGCAGCGACCAACAGGGAATTAATGAAAAACTGTTTTTT.

The V call is TRBV5-1, the J call TRBJ2-3; D possibly corresponds to TRBD1 (5 bases). Germline CDR1 reads SGHRS; CDR2 reads YFSETQ. The V end was cut by 4 bases, the J end by 2 bases, with 8 bases between. The CDR3 is made up of 13 amino acids. The CDR3 bases are TGCGCCAGCAGCCAAGGGGACACAGATACGCAGTATTTT. This encodes CASSQGDTDTQYF.

The V gene is TRBV5-4, the J gene TRBJ2-7; D gene uncertain. The germline V gene encodes CDR1 SGHNT and CDR2 YYREEE (reference sequence). CDR3 length equals 14 residues. Trimming pared 2 bases from V and 0 bases from J, leaving 9 bases between. CDR3 loop: CASSFGPSSYEQYF. The CDR3 coding sequence is TGTGCCAGCAGCTTTGGTCCCAGCTCCTACGAGCAGTACTTC.

The chain carries TRBV2 and TRBJ2-7; 7 nucleotides align to TRBD1. V shed 8 bases, J shed 5 bases, and the junction held 9 bases outside the gene matches. CDR3 length equals 13 residues. Germline V gene data show CDR1 as SNHLY and CDR2 as FYNNEI. CDR3 sequence reads: CASGYRGADEQYF. The CDR3 bases are TGTGCCAGCGGATACAGGGGTGCGGACGAGCAGTACTTC.

The CDR3 DNA sequence: TGTGCCAGCCATCCGGGGAGCTCCTACAATGAGCAGTTCTTC. This sequence encodes CASHPGSSYNEQFF. The chain employs TRBV19 and TRBJ2-1; weak D call: TRBD2 (5 bases). CDR3 length: 14 amino acids. V lost 9 bases to trimming and J lost 0 bases, with 12 bases between them. CDR1 is LNHDA, CDR2 SQIVND, per germline (reference sequence).

V usage is TRBV6-1 and J usage is TRBJ2-7; 8 nucleotides align to TRBD1. This CDR3 is built from 13 residues. CDR1 MNHNS and CDR2 SASEGT come from the germline V gene. V trimming: 8 bases; J trimming: 6 bases; junction bases outside the gene matches: 9. The DNA of the CDR3 is TGTGCCAGCCCCCCGGACAGGGACAGCGAGCAGTACTTC. Its translation: CASPPDRDSEQYF.

V gene TRBV4-3 combines with J gene TRBJ1-1; D not certain. Per the germline V gene, CDR1 is LGHNA and CDR2 is YSLEER. This CDR3 is built from 14 residues. V was trimmed by 0 bases and J by 5 bases, leaving 10 bases between them. CDR3 sequence reads: CASSQDGGLTEAFF. CDR3 bases: TGCGCCAGCAGCCAAGATGGAGGGTTAACTGAAGCTTTCTTT.

This rearrangement joins TRBV29-1 to TRBJ1-2; 10 bases align to TRBD1. Trimming removed 5 bases from V and 2 bases from J; junction bases left unmatched: 11. Germline V gene lookup returns CDR1 SQVTM and CDR2 ANQGSEA. The CDR3 has 16 amino acids. CDR3 loop: CSVQLAGTGENYGYTF. CDR3 bases: TGCAGCGTTCAACTCGCCGGGACAGGGGAAAACTATGGCTACACCTTC.

This clone was picked up a small number of times. The rearrangement uses TRBV6-5 and TRBJ1-2; unclear D gene. CDR3 size: 16 residues. Germline CDR1 and CDR2: MNHEY and SVGAGI. Trimming took 3 bases from V and 2 from J, leaving 16 bases between them. CDR3 protein: CASSYNPQASNYGYTF. Here the CDR3 DNA reads TGTGCCAGCAGTTATAACCCCCAGGCCTCGAACTATGGCTACACCTTC.

The rearrangement links TRBV18 to TRBJ2-1; tentative D call: TRBD2 (11 bases). Trimming removed 6 bases at V and 3 bases at J, with 33 bases between. CDR1 and CDR2 (germline): KGHSH, LQKENI. This CDR3 has 21 amino acids. CDR3 DNA sequence: TGTGCCAGCTCCCCCCTCCCACGGACAGGGGGACTAGCGGAACGCTACAATGAGCAGTTCTTC. Amino acids: CASSPLPRTGGLAERYNEQFF.